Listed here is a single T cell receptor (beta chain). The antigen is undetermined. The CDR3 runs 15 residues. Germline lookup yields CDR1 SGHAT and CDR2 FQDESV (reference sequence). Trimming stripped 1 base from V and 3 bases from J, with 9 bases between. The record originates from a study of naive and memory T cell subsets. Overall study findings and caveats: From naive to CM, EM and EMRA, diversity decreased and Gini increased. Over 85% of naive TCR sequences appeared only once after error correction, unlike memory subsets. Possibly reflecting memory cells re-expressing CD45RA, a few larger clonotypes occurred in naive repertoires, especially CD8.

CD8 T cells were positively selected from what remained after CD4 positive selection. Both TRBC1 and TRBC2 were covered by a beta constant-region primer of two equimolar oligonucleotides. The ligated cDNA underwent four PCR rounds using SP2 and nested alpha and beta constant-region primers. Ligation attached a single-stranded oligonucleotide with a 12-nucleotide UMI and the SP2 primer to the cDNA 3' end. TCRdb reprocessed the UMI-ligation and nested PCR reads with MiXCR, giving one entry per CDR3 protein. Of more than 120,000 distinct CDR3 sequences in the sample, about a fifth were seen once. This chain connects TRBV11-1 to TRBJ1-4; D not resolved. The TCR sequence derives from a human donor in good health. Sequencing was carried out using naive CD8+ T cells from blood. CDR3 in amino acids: CASSLEISPNEKLFF. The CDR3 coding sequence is TGTGCCAGCAGCTTAGAGATATCACCTAATGAAAAACTGTTTTTT.